Listed here is a single TCR beta chain. The antigen remains undetermined. This entry comes from a study of T cell responses to AZD1222 COVID-19 vaccine. Study conclusions and caveats: Repertoire sampling happened only post peak T cell response. As reported, nearly half of all spike-specific TCRs target variant regions that are unmutated. Along spike, vaccine-associated CD4 TCRs were found throughout, with dominance at 160-218 and 743-854.

The protocol was immunoSEQ multiplex PCR, while the TCRdb copy is restricted to in-frame clones and leaves out a portion. The sample carries some 100,000 clones, around 87% recorded once. CDR3 length: 15 amino acids. The V end was cut by 5 bases, the J end by 5 bases, with 20 bases between. Germline lookup yields CDR1 GTSNPN and CDR2 SVGIG (reference sequence). Material: peripheral blood, obtained 28 days after the second AZD1222 dose. The clonotype originates from an adult who received the AZD1222 COVID-19 vaccine. The chain recombines TRBV30 with TRBJ2-3; a weak D match, TRBD1 (6 bases). The CDR3 loop reads CAWGAARGIVDTQYF. The CDR3, as DNA: TGTGCCTGGGGCGCCGCGAGGGGGATAGTAGATACGCAGTATTTT.